Below, 22 T cell receptor beta chains from the same sample are listed, as sequenced in a study of shared clonotypes between healthy human individuals. Assay used: immunoSEQ multiplex PCR; TCRdb lists only in-frame clones, some missing. The top ten clones hold 0.3% to 0.4% of a sample with 2 million to 2.5 million clones, around 93% of them seen once. Source material: naive CD4+ T cells from PBMCs. Subset indicated: CD45RA+ positively selected. The receptors come from a man aged 18-30 years in good health. Some clones in this sample may be carry-over from other donors' samples.

As for this clone: A junction end diverges from the germline sequence, so it may reflect a read error. The chain joins TRBV11-2 to TRBJ2-5; D is undetermined. Germline CDR1 is SGHAT and CDR2 is FQNNGV. The CDR3 loop spans 11 amino acids. In nucleotides, the CDR3 is TGTGCCAGCAGCCAAGAAATGGGGATCCACTTC. Residues: CASSQEMGIHF.

This chain uses TRBV14 with TRBJ2-5, with D perhaps TRBD1 or TRBD2 (5 bases each). The V and J ends lost 1 base and 7 bases respectively, with 16 bases between them. Germline V gives CDR1 SGHDN, CDR2 FVKESK. CDR3 length: 15 amino acids. CDR3 in amino acids: CASSQGWGRGTTQYF. The CDR3 DNA is TGTGCCAGCAGCCAAGGGTGGGGACGGGGAACGACCCAGTACTTC. The full variable domain, in which reference TRBV14 and TRBJ2-5 provide the parts outside the CDR3, is EAGVTQFPSHSVIEKGQTVTLRCDPISGHDNLYWYRRVMGKEIKFLLHFVKESKQDESGMPNNRFLAERTGGTYSTLKVQPAELEDSGVYFCASSQGWGRGTTQYFGPGTRLLVL.

J is TRBJ2-7 and V is TRBV4-1; D not certain. The ends were cut back, 1 base at V and 2 bases at J, with 9 bases in the middle. The germline gives CDR1 MGHRA, CDR2 YSYEKL. The CDR3 is 14 residues long. The CDR3 DNA sequence: TGCGCCAGCAGCCAAGGGGAAGTACCCTACGAGCAGTACTTC. Protein sequence: CASSQGEVPYEQYF.

This clone was seen once. The V call is TRBV28, the J call TRBJ1-2; D gene unclear. Trimming cost V 1 base and J 0 bases, with 6 bases left between them. This CDR3 is built from 14 residues. CDR1 and CDR2 from the germline V gene are MDHEN and SYDVKM. CDR3 protein: CASSLFQANYGYTF. The CDR3 nucleotides are TGTGCCAGCAGTTTATTTCAGGCTAACTATGGCTACACCTTC.

The chain is built from TRBV5-1 and TRBJ2-1; D gene unclear. V lost 4 bases and J lost 11, with 22 bases in between. There are 15 residues in the CDR3. From germline, CDR1 is SGHRS and CDR2 YFSETQ. CDR3 bases: TGCGCCAGCAGCCCCACCTGGCGGAATAATGATCAGCAGTTCTTC. Its translation: CASSPTWRNNDQQFF.

This clone was recorded only once. This rearrangement joins TRBV2 to TRBJ2-7; 11 nucleotides line up with TRBD1. From germline, CDR1 is SNHLY and CDR2 FYNNEI. The CDR3 sequence is 14 residues long. V trimming: 10 bases; J trimming: 5 bases; junction bases outside the gene matches: 10. The CDR3 region is CATGQGASEDEQYF. The DNA for the CDR3 is TGTGCCACCGGACAGGGGGCTTCGGAGGACGAGCAGTACTTC. The full variable domain, in which reference TRBV2 and TRBJ2-7 provide the parts outside the CDR3, is EPEVTQTPSHQVTQMGQEVILRCVPISNHLYFYWYRQILGQKVEFLVSFYNNEISEKSEIFDDQFSVERPDGSNFTLKIRSTKLEDSAMYFCATGQGASEDEQYFGPGTRLTVT.

The chain uses TRBV28 and TRBJ2-6; no definite D call. V was cut by 3 bases and J by 4 bases, with 7 bases left in between. CDR3 length: 14 amino acids. Germline CDR1 MDHEN, CDR2 SYDVKM. This CDR3 reads CASSLTQGANVLTF. DNA of the CDR3: TGTGCCAGCAGTTTGACCCAGGGGGCCAACGTCCTGACTTTC. Filled out from reference TRBV28 and TRBJ2-6, the complete variable domain reads DVKVTQSSRYLVKRTGEKVFLECVQDMDHENMFWYRQDPGLGLRLIYFSYDVKMKEKGDIPEGYSVSREKKERFSLILESASTNQTSMYLCASSLTQGANVLTFGAGSRLTVL.

This clone was seen more than once but under ten times. V usage is TRBV25-1 and J usage is TRBJ2-7; TRBD1 is a possible D gene (6 bases). The CDR3 sequence is 17 residues long. Germline V gene data show CDR1 as MGHDK and CDR2 as SYGVNS. Trimming left V 3 bases short and J 0 bases short, with 18 bases between. The CDR3: CASSDDQGIIGSYEQYF. The CDR3 nucleotides are TGTGCCAGCAGTGACGACCAGGGGATAATAGGCTCCTACGAGCAGTACTTC.

The chain employs TRBV15 and TRBJ1-5; no firm D call. The germline V gene encodes CDR1 LNHNV and CDR2 YYDKDF (reference sequence). CDR3 length: 16 residues. V lost 5 bases to trimming and J lost 0 bases, with 14 bases between them. The CDR3, as DNA: TGTGCCACCAGCGGAATGACACCGACTAGCAATCAGCCCCAGCATTTT. Amino acids: CATSGMTPTSNQPQHF.

The chain combines TRBV18 with TRBJ2-1, with TRBD2 matching 11 bases. Germline V CDR1 and CDR2: KGHSH, LQKENI. Trimming removed 3 bases from V and 5 bases from J; junction bases left unmatched: 6. The CDR3 loop spans 16 amino acids. CDR3 nucleotide sequence: TGTGCCAGCTCACCGGCCGGGACTAGCGGACACAATGAGCAGTTCTTC. As protein: CASSPAGTSGHNEQFF.

The chain uses TRBV10-3 and TRBJ1-3; D perhaps matches TRBD1 (6 bases). This CDR3 has 16 amino acids. Germline CDR1 reads ENHRY; CDR2 reads SYGVKD. Between the trimmed V and J ends, which lost 3 bases and 0 bases, there was a span of 12 bases. The CDR3 DNA follows: TGTGCCATCAGTGACACAGGGTTGCCCTCTGGAAACACCATATATTTT. This translates into CAISDTGLPSGNTIYF.

J is TRBJ1-5 and V is TRBV7-3; 10 bases align to TRBD1. Per germline, CDR1 SGHTA and CDR2 FQGTGA. CDR3 size: 18 residues. V trimming: 2 bases; J trimming: 6 bases; junction bases outside the gene matches: 13. The CDR3 protein is CASSLGPPGQGMGQPQHF. CDR3 nucleotide sequence: TGTGCCAGCAGCTTAGGACCCCCGGGACAGGGGATGGGTCAGCCCCAGCATTTT.

V usage is TRBV5-4 and J usage is TRBJ2-2, with 8 bases matching TRBD2. Losses at the gene ends were 6 bases for V and 5 bases for J; bases not matched to a gene: 9. The CDR3 consists of 15 residues. CDR1 and CDR2 from the germline V gene are SGHNT and YYREEE (reference sequence). CDR3 DNA: TGTGCCAGCACTCCGAGGACGGGGGGGACCGGGGAGCTGTTTTTT. This translates into CASTPRTGGTGELFF.

This clone was observed once. The J gene is TRBJ1-3, the V gene TRBV29-1; D is unclear. Per germline, CDR1 SQVTM and CDR2 ANQGSEA. This CDR3 is 14 amino acids long. With 4 bases removed from V and 0 bases from J, the gap between germline ends came to 10 bases. Here the CDR3 reads CSVGLERSGNTIYF. CDR3 sequence (DNA): TGCAGCGTTGGTTTGGAGCGCTCTGGAAACACCATATATTTT.

The CDR3 here is CASSPGRARAYEQYF. The CDR3 DNA follows: TGCGCCAGCAGCCCGGGGAGGGCAAGAGCCTACGAGCAGTACTTC. This rearrangement joins TRBV5-1 to TRBJ2-7; 7 positions agree with TRBD2. Germline V gene lookup returns CDR1 SGHRS and CDR2 YFSETQ. This CDR3 contains 15 residues. J lost 2 bases, V lost 4 bases, and 9 bases had no gene match.

This clone was detected only a few times. The same CDR3 can be traced to other DNA sequences in this sample. The chain combines TRBV2 with TRBJ2-3; D remains unclear. CDR1 SNHLY and CDR2 FYNNEI come from the germline V gene. This CDR3 contains 12 residues. The V and J ends lost 2 bases and 3 bases respectively, with 3 bases between them. CDR3: CASSERTDTQYF. CDR3 DNA sequence: TGTGCCAGCAGTGAAAGGACAGATACGCAGTATTTT. Full variable domain (outside the CDR3, taken from reference TRBV2 and TRBJ2-3): EPEVTQTPSHQVTQMGQEVILRCVPISNHLYFYWYRQILGQKVEFLVSFYNNEISEKSEIFDDQFSVERPDGSNFTLKIRSTKLEDSAMYFCASSERTDTQYFGPGTRLTVL.

The chain couples TRBV5-1 to TRBJ1-1, with D perhaps matching TRBD1 (5 bases). CDR3 size: 15 residues. Trimming cost V 4 bases and J 5 bases, with 18 bases left between them. The germline V gene has CDR1 SGHRS and CDR2 YFSETQ. The CDR3 nucleotides read TGCGCCAGCAGCCCTAGGACAAGGACAAGTACTGAAGCTTTCTTT. Its protein product is CASSPRTRTSTEAFF.

This sequence joins TRBV10-3 and TRBJ2-1, with 7 bases matching TRBD1. V lost 5 bases, J lost 6 bases, and 4 bases stayed unmatched. The CDR3 contains 13 residues. Germline-derived CDR1 and CDR2 are ENHRY and SYGVKD. The CDR3 coding sequence is TGTGCCATCAGTCTAGGACAGGTCAATGAGCAGTTCTTC. Protein sequence: CAISLGQVNEQFF.

The V gene is TRBV19, the J gene TRBJ1-2; weak D call: TRBD1 (5 bases). The V end was cut by 3 bases, the J end by 8 bases, with 13 bases between. The CDR3 runs 13 residues. Germline values: CDR1 LNHDA, CDR2 SQIVND (reference sequence). As DNA, the CDR3 is TGTGCCAGTAGTATCCAGGGAGTTGGAGGCTACACCTTC. This encodes CASSIQGVGGYTF.

This sequence joins TRBV6-1 and TRBJ2-7; D is perhaps TRBD2 (5 bases). Trimming removed 2 bases from V and 2 bases from J, with 13 bases in between. The CDR3 contains 15 residues. Per the germline V gene, CDR1 is MNHNS and CDR2 is SASEGT. The CDR3 spells CASSELISAAYEQYF. CDR3 sequence (DNA): TGTGCCAGCAGTGAACTAATTAGCGCCGCCTACGAGCAGTACTTC.

CDR3 DNA: TGTGCCAGCAGTGAATTGGGGGGAGGGCACGAGACCCAGTACTTC. This codes for CASSELGGGHETQYF. The chain combines TRBV6-1 with TRBJ2-5, with 7 bases aligning to TRBD2. This CDR3 is built from 15 residues. The trim removed 2 bases at V and 5 bases at J, leaving 8 bases unmatched. CDR1 MNHNS and CDR2 SASEGT come from the germline V gene.

This clone was seen only once. This chain joins TRBV5-4 and TRBJ1-1; 10 positions agree with TRBD1. This CDR3 has 17 residues. After removal of 4 bases from V and 1 base from J, the junction contained 10 bases not matched to a gene. Germline V gives CDR1 SGHNT, CDR2 YYREEE (reference sequence). CDR3 loop: CASSLRQGARGNTEAFF. Written as DNA, the CDR3 is TGTGCCAGCAGCCTGAGACAGGGGGCGCGAGGGAACACTGAAGCTTTCTTT.